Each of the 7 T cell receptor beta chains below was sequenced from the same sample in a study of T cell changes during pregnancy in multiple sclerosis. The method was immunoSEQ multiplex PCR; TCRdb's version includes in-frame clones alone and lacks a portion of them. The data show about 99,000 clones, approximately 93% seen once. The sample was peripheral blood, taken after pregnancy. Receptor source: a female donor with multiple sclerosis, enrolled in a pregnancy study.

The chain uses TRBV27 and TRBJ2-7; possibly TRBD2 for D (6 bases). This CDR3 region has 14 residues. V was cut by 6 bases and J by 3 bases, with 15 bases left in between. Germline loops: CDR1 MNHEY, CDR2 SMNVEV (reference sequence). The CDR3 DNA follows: TGTGCCAGCAGGCCGGGACTCGTGTACTACGAGCAGTACTTC. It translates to CASRPGLVYYEQYF.

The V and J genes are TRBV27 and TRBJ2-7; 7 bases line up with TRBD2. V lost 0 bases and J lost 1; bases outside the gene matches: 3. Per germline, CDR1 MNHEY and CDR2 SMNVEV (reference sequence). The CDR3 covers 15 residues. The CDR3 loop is CASSLSASGSYEQYF. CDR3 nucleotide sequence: TGTGCCAGCAGTTTATCGGCTAGCGGTTCCTACGAGCAGTACTTC.

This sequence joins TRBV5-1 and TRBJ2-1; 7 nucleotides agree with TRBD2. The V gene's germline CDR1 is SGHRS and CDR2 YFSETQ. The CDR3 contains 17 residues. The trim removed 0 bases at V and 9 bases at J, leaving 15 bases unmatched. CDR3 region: CASSLASGGKYVSEQFF. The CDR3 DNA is TGCGCCAGCAGCTTGGCCTCGGGGGGAAAGTATGTTAGTGAGCAGTTCTTC.

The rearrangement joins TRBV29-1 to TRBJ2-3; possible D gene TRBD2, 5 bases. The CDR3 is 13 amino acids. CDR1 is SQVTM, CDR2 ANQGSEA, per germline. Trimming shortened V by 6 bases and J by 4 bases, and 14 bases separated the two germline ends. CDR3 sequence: CSVEERVPDTQYF. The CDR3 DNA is TGCAGCGTGGAGGAAAGGGTCCCAGATACGCAGTATTTT.

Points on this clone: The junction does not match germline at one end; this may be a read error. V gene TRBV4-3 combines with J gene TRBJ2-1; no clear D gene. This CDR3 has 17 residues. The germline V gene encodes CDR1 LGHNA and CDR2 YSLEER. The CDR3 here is CASSQESVGSSHNEQFF. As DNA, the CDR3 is TGCGCCAGCAGCCAAGAAAGCGTGGGTTCCTCCCACAATGAGCAGTTCTTC.

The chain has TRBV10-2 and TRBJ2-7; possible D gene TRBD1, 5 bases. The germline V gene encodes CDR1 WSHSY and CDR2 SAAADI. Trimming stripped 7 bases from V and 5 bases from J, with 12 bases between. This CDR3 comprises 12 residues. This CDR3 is CASIGVLNEQYF. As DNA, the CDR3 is TGCGCCAGCATAGGGGTCCTAAACGAGCAGTACTTC.

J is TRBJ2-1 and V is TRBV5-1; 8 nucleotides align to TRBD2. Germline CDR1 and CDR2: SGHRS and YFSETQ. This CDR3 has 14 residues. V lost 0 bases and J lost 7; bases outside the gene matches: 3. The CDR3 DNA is TGCGCCAGCAGCTTGGCCGGGGGGGGGAATGAGCAGTTCTTC. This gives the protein CASSLAGGGNEQFF.